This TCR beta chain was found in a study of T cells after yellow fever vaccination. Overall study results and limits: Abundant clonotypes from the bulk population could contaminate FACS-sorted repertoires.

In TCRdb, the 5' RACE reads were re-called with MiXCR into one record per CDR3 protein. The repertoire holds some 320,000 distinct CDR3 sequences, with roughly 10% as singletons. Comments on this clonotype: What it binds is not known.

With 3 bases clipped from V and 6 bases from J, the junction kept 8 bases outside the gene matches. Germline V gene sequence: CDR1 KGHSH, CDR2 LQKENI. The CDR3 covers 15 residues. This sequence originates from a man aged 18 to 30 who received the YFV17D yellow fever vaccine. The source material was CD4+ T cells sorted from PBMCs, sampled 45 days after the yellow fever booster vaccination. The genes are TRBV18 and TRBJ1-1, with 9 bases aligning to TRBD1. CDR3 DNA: TGTGCCAGCTCACCGGGGGGACAGGGTCTTGCTGAAGCTTTCTTT. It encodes CASSPGGQGLAEAFF.